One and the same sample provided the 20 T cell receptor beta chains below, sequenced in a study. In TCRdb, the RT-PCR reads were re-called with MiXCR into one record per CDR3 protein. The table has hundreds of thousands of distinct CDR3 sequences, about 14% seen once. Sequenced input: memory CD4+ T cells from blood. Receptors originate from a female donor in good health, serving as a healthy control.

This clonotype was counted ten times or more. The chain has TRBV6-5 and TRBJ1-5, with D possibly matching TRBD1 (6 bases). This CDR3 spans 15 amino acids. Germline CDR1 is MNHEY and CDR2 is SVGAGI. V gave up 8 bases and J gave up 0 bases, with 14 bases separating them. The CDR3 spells CASSQGQNSNQPQHF. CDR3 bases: TGTGCCAGCTCTCAGGGGCAGAATAGCAATCAGCCCCAGCATTTT.

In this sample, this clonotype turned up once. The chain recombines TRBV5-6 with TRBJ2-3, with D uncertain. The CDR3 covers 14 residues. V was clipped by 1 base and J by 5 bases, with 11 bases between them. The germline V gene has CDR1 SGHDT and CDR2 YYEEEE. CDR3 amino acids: CASSLMGMGDTQYF. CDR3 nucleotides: TGTGCCAGCAGCTTGATGGGGATGGGAGATACGCAGTATTTT.

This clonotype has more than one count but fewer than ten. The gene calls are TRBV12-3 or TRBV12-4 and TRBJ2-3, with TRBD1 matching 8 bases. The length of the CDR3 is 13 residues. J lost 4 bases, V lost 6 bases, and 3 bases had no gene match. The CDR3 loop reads CASRTQGADTQYF. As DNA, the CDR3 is TGTGCCAGCAGGACACAGGGGGCAGATACGCAGTATTTT.

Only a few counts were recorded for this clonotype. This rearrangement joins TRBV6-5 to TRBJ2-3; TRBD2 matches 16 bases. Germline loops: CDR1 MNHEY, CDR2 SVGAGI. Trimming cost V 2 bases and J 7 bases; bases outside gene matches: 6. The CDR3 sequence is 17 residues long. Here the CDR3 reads CASSYGTSGGGIYTQYF. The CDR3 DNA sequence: TGTGCCAGCAGTTACGGGACTAGCGGGGGGGGGATATATACGCAGTATTTT.

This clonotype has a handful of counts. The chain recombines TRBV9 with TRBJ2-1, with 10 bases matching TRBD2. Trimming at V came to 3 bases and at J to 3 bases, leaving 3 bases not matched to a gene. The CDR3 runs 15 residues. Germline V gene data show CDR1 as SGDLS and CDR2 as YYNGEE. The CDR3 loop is CASSAGTSDYNEQFF. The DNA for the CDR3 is TGTGCCAGCAGCGCCGGGACTAGCGACTACAATGAGCAGTTCTTC.

The CDR3 spells CSARDSGLATGELFF. The CDR3 DNA is TGCAGTGCTAGAGATTCAGGACTAGCCACCGGGGAGCTGTTTTTT. The chain combines TRBV20-1 with TRBJ2-2, with TRBD2 identical over 8 bases. The V gene's germline CDR1 is DFQATT and CDR2 SNEGSKA (reference sequence). The CDR3 length is 15 residues. Trimming removed 0 bases from V and 4 bases from J; junction bases left unmatched: 4.

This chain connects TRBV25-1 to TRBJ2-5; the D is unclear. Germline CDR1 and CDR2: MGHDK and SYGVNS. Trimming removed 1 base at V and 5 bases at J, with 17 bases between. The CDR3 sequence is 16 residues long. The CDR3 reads CASSEFGSIKGETQYF. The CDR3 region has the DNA TGTGCCAGCAGTGAATTTGGCTCAATCAAAGGTGAGACCCAGTACTTC. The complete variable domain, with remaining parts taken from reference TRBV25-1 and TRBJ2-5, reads EADIYQTPRYLVIGTGKKITLECSQTMGHDKMYWYQQDPGMELHLIHYSYGVNSTEKGDLSSESTVSRIRTEHFPLTLESARPSHTSQYLCASSEFGSIKGETQYFGPGTRLLVL.

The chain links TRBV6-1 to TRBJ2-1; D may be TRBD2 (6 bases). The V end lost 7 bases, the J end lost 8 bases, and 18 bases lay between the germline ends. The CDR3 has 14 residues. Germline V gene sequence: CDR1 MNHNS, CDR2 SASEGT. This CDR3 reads CASMRLGSGDEQFF. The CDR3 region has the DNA TGTGCCAGCATGCGCCTCGGGAGCGGCGATGAGCAGTTCTTC.

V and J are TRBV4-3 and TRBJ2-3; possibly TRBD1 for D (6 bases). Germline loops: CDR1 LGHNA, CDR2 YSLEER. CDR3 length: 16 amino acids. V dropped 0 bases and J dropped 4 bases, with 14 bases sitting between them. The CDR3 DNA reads TGCGCCAGCAGCCAAGAACACAGGGCCCTACCAGATACGCAGTATTTT. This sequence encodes CASSQEHRALPDTQYF.

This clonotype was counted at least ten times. The chain's CDR3 is CASSYWDAGTGAEAFF. The CDR3 DNA reads as TGTGCCAGCAGTTACTGGGACGCCGGGACAGGGGCTGAAGCTTTCTTT. V usage is TRBV6-5 and J usage is TRBJ1-1; 10 bases agree with TRBD1. V lost 1 base to trimming and J lost 6 bases; unmatched junction nucleotides: 8. Per the germline V gene, CDR1 is MNHEY and CDR2 is SVGAGI. This CDR3 spans 16 amino acids.

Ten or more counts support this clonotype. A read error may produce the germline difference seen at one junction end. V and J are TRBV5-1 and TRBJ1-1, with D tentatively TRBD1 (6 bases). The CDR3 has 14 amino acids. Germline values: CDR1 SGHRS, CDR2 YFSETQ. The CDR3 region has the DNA TGTGCCAGCAGTCTACAGGGCAGTAACACTGAAGCTTTCTTT. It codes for CASSLQGSNTEAFF.

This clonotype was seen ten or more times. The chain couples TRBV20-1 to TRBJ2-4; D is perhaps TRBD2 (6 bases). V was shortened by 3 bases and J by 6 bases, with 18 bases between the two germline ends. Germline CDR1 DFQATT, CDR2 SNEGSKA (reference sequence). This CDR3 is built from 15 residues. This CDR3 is CSASTGWEVANIQYF. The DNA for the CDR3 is TGCAGTGCTAGTACTGGGTGGGAGGTGGCAAACATTCAGTACTTC.

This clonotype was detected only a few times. The CDR3 DNA sequence: TGTGCCAGCAGCCGGGGCGGCGGGGAGCCGCAGTATTTT. This translates into CASSRGGGEPQYF. The chain links TRBV12-3 or TRBV12-4 to TRBJ2-3; perhaps TRBD2 as D (6 bases). V gave up 6 bases and J gave up 10 bases, with 17 bases separating them. CDR3 size: 13 residues.

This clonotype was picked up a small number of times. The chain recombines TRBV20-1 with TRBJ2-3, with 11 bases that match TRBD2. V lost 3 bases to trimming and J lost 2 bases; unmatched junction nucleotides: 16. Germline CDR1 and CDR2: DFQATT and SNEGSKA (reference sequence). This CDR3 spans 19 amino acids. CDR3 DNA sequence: TGCAGTGCTAGCTCCTCCGGGACTAGCGGAGAAAGGGACACAGATACGCAGTATTTT. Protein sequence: CSASSSGTSGERDTDTQYF.

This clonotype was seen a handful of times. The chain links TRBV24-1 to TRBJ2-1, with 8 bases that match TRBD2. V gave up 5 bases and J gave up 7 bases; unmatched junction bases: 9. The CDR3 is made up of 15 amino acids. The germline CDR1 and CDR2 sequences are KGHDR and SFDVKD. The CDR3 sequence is CATSAPGGGRNEQFF. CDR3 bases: TGTGCCACCAGTGCCCCCGGCGGGGGGAGGAATGAGCAGTTCTTC.

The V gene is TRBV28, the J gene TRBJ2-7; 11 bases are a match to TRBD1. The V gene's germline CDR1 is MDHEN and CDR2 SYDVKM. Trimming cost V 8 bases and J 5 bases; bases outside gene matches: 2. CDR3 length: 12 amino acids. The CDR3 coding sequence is TGTGCCAGCCGGGACAGGGGGGACGAGCAGTACTTC. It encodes CASRDRGDEQYF. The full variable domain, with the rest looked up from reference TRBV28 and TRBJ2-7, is DVKVTQSSRYLVKRTGEKVFLECVQDMDHENMFWYRQDPGLGLRLIYFSYDVKMKEKGDIPEGYSVSREKKERFSLILESASTNQTSMYLCASRDRGDEQYFGPGTRLTVT.

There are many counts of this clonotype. The CDR3 DNA reads TGTGCCAGCAGTTTTGGGCCGGGCGGAGAGACCCAGTACTTC. This gives the protein CASSFGPGGETQYF. The rearrangement links TRBV12-3 or TRBV12-4 to TRBJ2-5; no definite D call. The CDR3 has 14 residues. Deletions cut 3 bases from V and 4 bases from J, with 12 bases between.

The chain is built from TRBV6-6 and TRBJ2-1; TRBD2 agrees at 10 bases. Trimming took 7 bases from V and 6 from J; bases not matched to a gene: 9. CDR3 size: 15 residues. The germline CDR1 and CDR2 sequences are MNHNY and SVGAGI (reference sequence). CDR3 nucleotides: TGTGCCAGCATTTTTGCTAGCGGGGGAACCAATGAGCAGTTCTTC. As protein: CASIFASGGTNEQFF.

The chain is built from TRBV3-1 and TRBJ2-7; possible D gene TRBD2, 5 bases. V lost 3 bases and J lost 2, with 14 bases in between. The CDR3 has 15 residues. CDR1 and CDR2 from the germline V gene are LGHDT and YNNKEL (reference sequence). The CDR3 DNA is TGTGCCAGCAGCCAGTCCTGGGGAGATCCCTACGAGCAGTACTTC. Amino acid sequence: CASSQSWGDPYEQYF.

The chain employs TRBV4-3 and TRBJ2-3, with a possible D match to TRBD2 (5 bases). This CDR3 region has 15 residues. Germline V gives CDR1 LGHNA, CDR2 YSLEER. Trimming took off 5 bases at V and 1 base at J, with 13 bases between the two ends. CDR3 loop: CASSWGEEGTDTQYF. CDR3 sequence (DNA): TGCGCCAGCAGCTGGGGTGAGGAGGGCACAGATACGCAGTATTTT.